This section outlines one TCR beta chain sequence together with its context. No cognate antigen has been identified for it. No base qualities exist here, and no much larger clone lies one base off it. This specimen comes from a study of blood T cell repertoires in COVID-19 (dated by TCRdb to 2020 to 2022). Study-level background: Collaborator samples came from the United States, Italy and Spain and covered acute and convalescent phases of COVID-19. The material from the prospective study consisted of cDNA or gDNA derived from T cells, B-cell-depleted T cells, or PBMCs. Subjects who had been exposed to COVID-19, were actively infected with it, or had recovered from it provided the deeply sampled blood TCRbeta repertoires that made up the dataset. The repertoires were made available in a free public database intended to serve as a resource for research on the immune response to SARS-CoV-2. The samples were drawn from the first 160 participants of the ongoing ImmuneRACE study and from some 1,300 subjects provided by 6 global collaborators. The sample metadata nearly always contained a de-identified subject ID, COVID-19 status, age in years and sex. Where available, HLA class I and class II types were taken from metadata supplied by the sample provider and were not determined by assay-based typing.

Results and caveats for the whole study, not just this receptor: The quantity of clinical and demographic metadata differed by source and by participant and was supplied without curation.

TCRbeta CDR3 regions were amplified from genomic DNA using the immunoSEQ Assay, a bias-controlled multiplex PCR. For the original study's pipeline: The number of nucleated cells in each sample was estimated by amplification of reference gene primers within the assay. To quantify the absolute abundance of each unique TCRbeta CDR3 rearrangement, sequence reads were collapsed and filtered. For each sample, productive Simpson clonality was calculated as the square root of Simpson's diversity index over productive rearrangements. Imported from immuneACCESS, the table was reduced by TCRdb to in-frame sequences with V and J called. These copies leave out some clones; in studies compared against another copy, an unresolved V gene accounts for under half, and the cause of the remainder is not known. V, J and clone size derive from that table, while D and trimming were established from the DNA sequence. This sample lists about 200,000 clones; about 86% were detected once. Of the sample, roughly 2.2% is held by the ten largest clones.

Collaborating institutions collected whole blood in K2EDTA tubes following their own protocols. For TCRbeta analysis, collaborators shipped samples in one of three forms: frozen whole blood, isolated PBMCs, or DNA extracted from either of those sample types. The germline V gene encodes CDR1 KGHSH and CDR2 LQKENI. Including the terminal cysteine and phenylalanine, the CDR3 comprises 16 residues. Only the CDR3 portion is preserved as DNA: 48 bases, with reading frame beginning at the first base. Unmatched junction bases come to 9, with V trimmed by 6 bases and J by 2 bases. The V gene is TRBV18 and the J gene is TRBJ2-3; 9 middle bases align to TRBD2. This receptor was identified in a woman between 45 and 60 years old with acute or convalescent COVID-19. Material for sequencing was peripheral blood. The bases are TGTGCCAGCTCCCTCTCGGCGGGGGGGCCCACAGATACGCAGTATTTT. Its coded protein is CASSLSAGGPTDTQYF.